The source of this T cell receptor beta chain is a study of T cell changes during pregnancy in multiple sclerosis. The V and J ends lost 8 bases and 2 bases, in that order; junction bases with no gene match: 7. Germline CDR1 LNHDA, CDR2 SQIVND (reference sequence). The CDR3 covers 15 residues. The assay was immunoSEQ multiplex PCR, and TCRdb's table has in-frame clones only and misses some. The table has tens of thousands of clones, 90% seen once; the top ten hold approximately 0.5%. The material sequenced was CD4+ T cells from peripheral blood mononuclear cells, taken in the third trimester of pregnancy. This rearrangement joins TRBV19 to TRBJ2-5, with 11 bases that match TRBD2. The source of this sequence is a female donor in good health, enrolled as a control in a pregnancy study. This CDR3 reads CASSRLAGKQETQYF. The CDR3 DNA is TGTGCCAGTTCTCGACTAGCGGGAAAACAAGAGACCCAGTACTTC.